One T cell receptor beta chain is described in this entry. As yet, its antigen is unknown. This sample was taken from a study of shared clonotypes between healthy human individuals. Study context: A donor's plate count was three for CD4 naive and three for CD4 memory; CD8 naive had two and CD8 memory one. The study, taken as a whole, reports: Generation probability values for non-shared clonotypes were lower than those for clonotypes shared by all four donors. The study drew on few donors, limiting represented genetic and exposure-history diversity.

Running of the assay took place at deep level. Some clones are missing from TCRdb's copy, which holds only in-frame ones; the method was immunoSEQ multiplex PCR. Found here are about 2,200,000 clones, more than 85% of them singletons; the top ten hold roughly 1.8%. Only CD45RO-negative cells positively selected for CCR7 counted as naive CD8 cells, so terminally differentiated effector memory CD45RA+ cells were excluded. This CDR3 comprises 15 residues. The germline V and J ends were trimmed by 2 bases and 0 bases, with 8 bases remaining between them. In germline, CDR1 is MDHEN, CDR2 SYDVKM. The receptor comes from a man aged 18 to 29 in good health. Some clones in this sample may be carry-over from other donors' samples. The J gene is TRBJ1-3, the V gene TRBV28; D is unresolved. The sequenced sample was naive CD8+ T cells from PBMCs. Here the CDR3 DNA reads TGTGCCAGCAGTTTACCGCAGAGCTCTGGAAACACCATATATTTT. It is translated as CASSLPQSSGNTIYF.